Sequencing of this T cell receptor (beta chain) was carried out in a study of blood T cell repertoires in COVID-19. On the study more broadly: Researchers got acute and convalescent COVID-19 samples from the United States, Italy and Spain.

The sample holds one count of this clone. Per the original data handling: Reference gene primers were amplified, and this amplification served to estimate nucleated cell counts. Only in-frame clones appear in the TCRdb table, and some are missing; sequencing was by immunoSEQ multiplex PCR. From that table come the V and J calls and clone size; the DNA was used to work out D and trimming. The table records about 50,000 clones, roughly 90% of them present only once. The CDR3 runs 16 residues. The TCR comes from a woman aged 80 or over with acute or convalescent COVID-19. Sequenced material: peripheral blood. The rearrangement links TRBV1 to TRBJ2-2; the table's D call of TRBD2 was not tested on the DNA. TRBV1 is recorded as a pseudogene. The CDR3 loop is CTSITGTSANTGELFF. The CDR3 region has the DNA TGCACCAGCATTACCGGGACTTCGGCGAACACCGGGGAGCTGTTTTTT.